This T cell receptor (beta chain) is from a study of blood T cell repertoires in COVID-19. Study at large: Researchers got acute and convalescent COVID-19 samples from the United States, Italy and Spain. Sample material is recorded as cDNA or gDNA derived from T cells, B-cell-depleted T cells, or PBMCs.

In the original analysis: Nucleated cell counts were estimated from reference gene primer amplification. Sequencing was performed with immunoSEQ multiplex PCR; in TCRdb, only in-frame clones are kept and a portion is missing. Clonal size and the V and J genes are those of that table, whereas D and trimming came from the DNA. The sample consists of 5,800 or so clones, roughly 77% of them appearing once. CDR3 length: 14 amino acids. Trimming took 5 bases from V and 6 from J; bases not matched to a gene: 7. Per germline, CDR1 SGHTA and CDR2 FQGNSA. The sample consisted of peripheral blood. The clonotype was recovered from a man aged 55 to 70 with acute or convalescent COVID-19. The chain uses TRBV7-2 and TRBJ2-1, with 7 bases identical to TRBD2. CDR3 protein: CASSLIGGGNEQFF. DNA for the CDR3: TGTGCCAGCAGCCTTATTGGGGGGGGCAATGAGCAGTTCTTC.